These 20 T cell receptor beta chains share one sample of origin, sequenced in a study of monozygotic twins with inflammatory bowel disease. TCRdb re-called the 5' RACE reads and shows each CDR3 protein once, DNA omitted. Listed are about 200,000 distinct CDR3 sequences; roughly 8% falls within the top ten. The sample was blood. The receptor set was obtained from a human donor with ulcerative colitis or Crohn's disease, or a healthy co-twin of an affected twin (not recorded which).

This chain joins TRBV19 and TRBJ1-5; there is no DNA to check the TCRdb D call of TRBD1. The CDR3 runs 15 residues. Per germline, CDR1 LNHDA and CDR2 SQIVND (reference sequence). CDR3 sequence: CASTTGQLINQPQHF.

The CDR3 is CASSYSGQRFTDTQYF. The chain combines TRBV6-5 with TRBJ2-3; absent DNA, TCRdb's TRBD1 call cannot be checked. This CDR3 is built from 16 residues. Germline V gene data show CDR1 as MNHEY and CDR2 as SVGAGI.

The J gene is TRBJ2-3, the V gene TRBV5-1. This CDR3 spans 14 amino acids. Looked up from germline, CDR1 is SGHRS and CDR2 is YFSETQ. The CDR3 region is CASSPPTDRGTQYF.

V gene TRBV11-1 combines with J gene TRBJ2-1; TCRdb's assignment of TRBD2 cannot be checked, as there is no DNA. Germline V gene sequence: CDR1 SGHAT, CDR2 FQDESV (reference sequence). The CDR3 is 21 amino acids. The CDR3 sequence is CASSPRAPLTSGESSYNERFF.

The chain employs TRBV6-5 and TRBJ1-5; without DNA, the TCRdb call of TRBD1 cannot be checked. The germline V gene has CDR1 MNHEY and CDR2 SVGAGI. The CDR3 covers 13 residues. The CDR3 is CASTQGLGQPQHF.

The V and J genes are TRBV6-2 or TRBV6-3 and TRBJ1-2; absent DNA, TCRdb's TRBD1 call cannot be checked. Germline lookup yields CDR1 MNHEY and CDR2 SVGEGT. This CDR3 is 16 amino acids long. CDR3 in amino acids: CASSPRQDRPLYGYTF.

CDR3 sequence: CASSFGAAGNEKLFF. The V and J genes are TRBV5-6 and TRBJ1-4. This CDR3 spans 15 amino acids. Germline lookup yields CDR1 SGHDT and CDR2 YYEEEE. Full variable domain (remainder filled in from reference TRBV5-6 and TRBJ1-4): DAGVTQSPTHLIKTRGQQVTLRCSPKSGHDTVSWYQQALGQGPQFIFQYYEEEERQRGNFPDRFSGHQFPNYSSELNVNALLLGDSALYLCASSFGAAGNEKLFFGSGTQLSVL.

This chain connects TRBV7-2 to TRBJ1-5. Germline V gives CDR1 SGHTA, CDR2 FQGNSA. CDR3 length: 15 residues. CDR3 region: CASSLEDLGNQPQHF.

This chain uses TRBV9 with TRBJ2-7. This CDR3 spans 13 amino acids. Germline CDR1 is SGDLS and CDR2 is YYNGEE. CDR3 amino acids: CASSVAPTREQYF.

The rearrangement uses TRBV28 and TRBJ2-1. This CDR3 is built from 13 residues. Germline V CDR1 and CDR2: MDHEN, SYDVKM. CDR3 protein: CASSILTANEQFF.

The chain links TRBV27 to TRBJ1-2; the TRBD1 assignment by TCRdb is unverifiable without DNA. The germline V gene has CDR1 MNHEY and CDR2 SMNVEV (reference sequence). The CDR3 has 14 amino acids. The chain's CDR3 is CASSPFTGNYGYTF.

The chain carries TRBV19 and TRBJ1-1. The CDR3 contains 15 residues. Germline V gene lookup returns CDR1 LNHDA and CDR2 SQIVND (reference sequence). Here the CDR3 reads CASAKGSLSFNEAFF.

This sequence joins TRBV5-4 and TRBJ2-5; the TCRdb D gene call, TRBD1, has no DNA to confirm it. CDR1 and CDR2 (germline): SGHNT, YYREEE (reference sequence). The CDR3 has 16 amino acids. The CDR3 here is CASSLGQGAYQETQYF. The full variable domain, rest sourced from reference TRBV5-4 and TRBJ2-5, is ETGVTQSPTHLIKTRGQQVTLRCSSQSGHNTVSWYQQALGQGPQFIFQYYREEENGRGNFPPRFSGLQFPNYSSELNVNALELDDSALYLCASSLGQGAYQETQYFGPGTRLLVL.

This chain uses TRBV18 with TRBJ1-1; the D call from TCRdb, TRBD1, cannot be confirmed without DNA. Germline V gives CDR1 KGHSH, CDR2 LQKENI. This CDR3 region has 13 residues. This CDR3 reads CASSLSGQTEAFF.

The chain employs TRBV20-1 and TRBJ2-1; TCRdb proposes TRBD2, but this gene call is untestable without DNA. This CDR3 region has 14 residues. CDR1 DFQATT and CDR2 SNEGSKA come from the germline V gene (reference sequence). The CDR3 region is CSGVGTSGLNEQFF.

This chain joins TRBV6-5 and TRBJ2-3. CDR3 size: 14 residues. Germline lookup yields CDR1 MNHEY and CDR2 SVGAGI. The CDR3 sequence: CASSYSVYTDTQYF.

The genes are TRBV12-3 or TRBV12-4 and TRBJ1-1. CDR3 length: 13 amino acids. This chain's CDR3 is CASSLLLDAEAFF.

This rearrangement joins TRBV5-8 to TRBJ2-3. From germline, CDR1 is SGHTS and CDR2 YDEGEE. This CDR3 is built from 15 residues. The CDR3 loop is CASSLAGTPRDTQYF.

CDR3: CASSQDPPTGSINIQYF. This chain uses TRBV4-3 with TRBJ2-4; TCRdb returns TRBD2, unconfirmable since there is no DNA. CDR1 and CDR2 from the germline V gene are LGHNA and YSLEER. CDR3 length equals 17 residues.

V usage is TRBV5-1 and J usage is TRBJ2-7; TCRdb reports TRBD1, a call that lacks DNA to check it against. The CDR3 contains 17 residues. The germline V gene encodes CDR1 SGHRS and CDR2 YFSETQ. The chain's CDR3 is CASSFFLTGTILEEQYF.